This is a list of T cell receptor beta chains from one sample in a study of type 1 and type 2 diabetes patients. Each CDR3 protein gets one entry after TCRdb re-called the multiplex PCR reads with MiXCR. The table lists some 250,000 distinct CDR3 sequences, over 45% of them singletons. Sequencing input: peripheral blood mononuclear cells (PBMCs). These receptors all stem from a man aged 18 to 30 with type 2 diabetes. The CDR3 runs from the conserved cysteine through the conserved F or W. The order of the fields is D gene, V gene, clone size, J gene, CDR3 DNA, CDR3 protein. D genes are given only for firm matches. Rows may omit the clone size; those that give it use once, few, many or a size class.

-	TRBV19	few	TRBJ1-5	TGTGCCTGGAGTGGGCATAGCAATCAGCCCCAGCATTTT	CAWSGHSNQPQHF
-	TRBV24-1	-	TRBJ2-3	TGTGCCACCAGTTGGTCTAGCGGCACAGATACGCAGTATTTT	CATSWSSGTDTQYF
TRBD1	TRBV4-3	-	TRBJ2-5	TGCGCCAGCAGCCTATCCCGACAGGGGGTGAAGACCCAGTACTTC	CASSLSRQGVKTQYF
-	TRBV30	-	TRBJ1-6	TGTGCCTGGAGTGAGAACAGGGCGATGAATTCACCCCTCCACTTT	CAWSENRAMNSPLHF
TRBD1	TRBV29-1	-	TRBJ2-7	TGCAGCGCCGTGACAGGGGGCTCGTACGAGCAGTACTTC	CSAVTGGSYEQYF
-	TRBV10-1	-	TRBJ2-5	TGTGCCATCAGTGAGTCGACGGCGGAGACCCAGTACTTC	CAISESTAETQYF
-	TRBV7-9	-	TRBJ1-1	TGTGCCAGCAGCGGAAGCGGGCGCACTGAAGCTTTCTTT	CASSGSGRTEAFF
TRBD2	TRBV5-1	-	TRBJ2-7	TGCGCCAGCAGCCCTTTGGCAGGGACTACCTACGAGCAGTACTTC	CASSPLAGTTYEQYF
-	TRBV6-1	-	TRBJ1-5	TGTGCCAGCAGCCGGGACGGAGTTCAGCCCCAGCATTTT	CASSRDGVQPQHF
-	TRBV2	few	TRBJ2-7	TGTGCCAGCAGAGAACCGGGATTCCAGACCTACGAGCAGTACTTC	CASREPGFQTYEQYF
TRBD2	TRBV30	-	TRBJ2-7	TGTGCCTGGAGGTTGACTAGCGGACCGGCCTACGAGCAGTACTTC	CAWRLTSGPAYEQYF
TRBD1	TRBV7-8	many	TRBJ1-5	TGTGCCAGCAGCTTAGTAGGGGGCCCCCCACGATATAGCAATCAGCCCCAGCATTTT	CASSLVGGPPRYSNQPQHF
-	TRBV9	-	TRBJ2-1	TGTGCCAGCAGCTATACTTTTAGCTCCTACAATGAGCAGTTCTTC	CASSYTFSSYNEQFF
TRBD2	TRBV19	-	TRBJ2-2	TGTGCCAGTAGTATGATAGCGGGCACCGGGGAGCTGTTTTTT	CASSMIAGTGELFF
TRBD2	TRBV9	-	TRBJ2-3	TGTGCCAGCAGCGAGACTAGCGGGAGGGGCACGCAGTATTTT	CASSETSGRGTQYF
TRBD2	TRBV18	once	TRBJ2-5	TGTGCCAGCTCACCACGGCACGCGGGGGTAGGGGAGACCCAGTACTTC	CASSPRHAGVGETQYF
-	TRBV25-1	-	TRBJ1-3	TGTGCCAGCATGAGGCCCACGGGGAACACCATATATTTT	CASMRPTGNTIYF
-	TRBV5-1	-	TRBJ1-6	TGCGCCAGCCGATACAGGGCCTCCTATAATTCACCCCTCCACTTT	CASRYRASYNSPLHF
-	TRBV19	few	TRBJ1-1	TGTGCCACCAGGAAGAGGAAGGAGAACACTGAAGCTTTCTTT	CATRKRKENTEAFF
-	TRBV19	-	TRBJ2-7	TGTGCCAGTAGTTGGGGCGGAACCTACGAGCAGTACTTC	CASSWGGTYEQYF
-	TRBV29-1	few	TRBJ2-5	TGCAGCGTTGCGCCCCCAGTTTTACAAGAGACCCAGTACTTC	CSVAPPVLQETQYF
-	TRBV30	many	TRBJ1-4	TGTGCCTGGAGTGCCACTAATGAAAAACTGTTTTTT	CAWSATNEKLFF
TRBD2	TRBV10-1	-	TRBJ2-1	TGCGCCAGCAGTGAGTATGCTAGCGGGAGTCGGTTCTTC	CASSEYASGSRFF
TRBD2	TRBV12-3/TRBV12-4	-	TRBJ2-5	TGTGCCAGCAGCAAAGGGAGGGAGGAGACCCAGTACTTC	CASSKGREETQYF
TRBD2	TRBV9	-	TRBJ2-2	TGTGCCAGCAGCTTAGATGCGGGAGCGAACACCGGGGAGCTGTTTTTT	CASSLDAGANTGELFF
TRBD2	TRBV30	-	TRBJ2-5	TGTGCCTTTTGGACTAGCGGGGAGGGAATTGAGACCCAGTACTTC	CAFWTSGEGIETQYF
-	TRBV7-8	-	TRBJ1-1	TGTGCCAGCAGCTTAGTTAGGGATCTCGAAGCTTTCTTT	CASSLVRDLEAFF
-	TRBV7-8	-	TRBJ2-7	TGTGCCAGCAGCTCTATCAGGGCGGGGGCTTACGAGCAGTACTTC	CASSSIRAGAYEQYF
TRBD1	TRBV12-3/TRBV12-4	-	TRBJ2-6	TGTGCCAGCAGAAGGGACAGGGGAGTTACTGGGGCCAACGTCCTGACTTTC	CASRRDRGVTGANVLTF
-	TRBV7-7	-	TRBJ1-1	TGTGCTAGCAGCTTAAACGACGTCACTGAAGCTTTCTTT	CASSLNDVTEAFF
TRBD2	TRBV24-1	-	TRBJ2-1	TGTGCCACCAGTGCGAGGACTAGCGGGGGGGCGTTTTCTGAGGACAATGAGCAGTTCTTC	CATSARTSGGAFSEDNEQFF
TRBD1	TRBV15	-	TRBJ2-5	TGTGCCACCAGCAGAGATGGGCAGGGGGCGTGGGAGACCCAGTACTTC	CATSRDGQGAWETQYF
TRBD2	TRBV12-3/TRBV12-4	-	TRBJ2-7	TGTGCCAGCAGTTTAGTCGGCGGGGGGCCGGGGTGCGAGCAGTACTTC	CASSLVGGGPGCEQYF
TRBD2	TRBV6-2/TRBV6-3	few	TRBJ2-7	TGTGCCAGCAGTGAAGACTTTGGAGCGGGAGCTATCAGGCAGTACTTC	CASSEDFGAGAIRQYF
-	TRBV20-1	-	TRBJ2-7	TGCAGTGCTAGAGAGCCCCCGAGAAACGAGCAGTACTTC	CSAREPPRNEQYF
-	TRBV2	many	TRBJ1-4	TGTGCCAGCAGCTCACCCTTGGGTAATGAAAAACTGTTTTTT	CASSSPLGNEKLFF
TRBD2	TRBV9	-	TRBJ2-3	TGTGCCAGCAGCGTCAGGGGGACTAGCGGGGGGGCAGCGACAGATACGCAGTATTTT	CASSVRGTSGGAATDTQYF